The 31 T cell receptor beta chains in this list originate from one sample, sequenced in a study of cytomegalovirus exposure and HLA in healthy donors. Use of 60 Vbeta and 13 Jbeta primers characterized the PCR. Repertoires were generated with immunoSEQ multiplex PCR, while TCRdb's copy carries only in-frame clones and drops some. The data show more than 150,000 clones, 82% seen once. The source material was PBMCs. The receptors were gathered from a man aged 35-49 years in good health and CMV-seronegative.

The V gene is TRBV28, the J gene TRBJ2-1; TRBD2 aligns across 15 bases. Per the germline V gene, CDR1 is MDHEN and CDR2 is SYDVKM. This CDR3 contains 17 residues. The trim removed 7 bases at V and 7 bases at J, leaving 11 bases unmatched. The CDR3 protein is CASTELRGLAGGNEQFF. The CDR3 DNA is TGTGCCAGCACCGAACTTCGAGGACTAGCGGGAGGGAATGAGCAGTTCTTC.

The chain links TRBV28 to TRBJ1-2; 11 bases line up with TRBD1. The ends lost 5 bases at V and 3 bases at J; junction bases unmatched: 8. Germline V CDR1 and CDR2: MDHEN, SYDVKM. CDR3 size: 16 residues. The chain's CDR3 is CASSPGRTGGYYGYTF. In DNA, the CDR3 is TGTGCCAGCAGTCCCGGAAGGACAGGGGGCTACTATGGCTACACCTTC.

The CDR3 loop is CASTQGAANTGELFF. The CDR3 DNA reads TGTGCCAGCACTCAAGGAGCGGCGAACACCGGGGAGCTGTTTTTT. The rearrangement links TRBV9 to TRBJ2-2, with D possibly TRBD2 on 5 matching bases. The CDR3 runs to 15 residues. Germline CDR1 and CDR2: SGDLS and YYNGEE. V was trimmed by 6 bases and J by 0 bases, leaving 12 bases between them.

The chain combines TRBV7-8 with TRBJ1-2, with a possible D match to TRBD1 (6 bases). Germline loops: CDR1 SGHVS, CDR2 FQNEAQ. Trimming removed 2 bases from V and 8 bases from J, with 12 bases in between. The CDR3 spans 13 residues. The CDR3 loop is CASSLTTGRGYTF. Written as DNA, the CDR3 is TGTGCCAGCAGCTTAACAACAGGGAGAGGCTACACCTTC.

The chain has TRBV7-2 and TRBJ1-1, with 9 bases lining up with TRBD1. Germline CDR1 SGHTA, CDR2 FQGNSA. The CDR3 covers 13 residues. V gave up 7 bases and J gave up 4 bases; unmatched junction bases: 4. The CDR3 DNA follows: TGTGCCAGCAACCGACAGGGGGGCACTGAAGCTTTCTTT. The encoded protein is CASNRQGGTEAFF.

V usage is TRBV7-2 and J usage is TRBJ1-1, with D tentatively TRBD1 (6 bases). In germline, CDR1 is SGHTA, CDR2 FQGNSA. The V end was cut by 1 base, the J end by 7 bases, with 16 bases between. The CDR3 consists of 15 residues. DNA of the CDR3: TGTGCCAGCAGCTTAGACCAGATGATAGGGGGTGAAGCTTTCTTT. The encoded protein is CASSLDQMIGGEAFF.

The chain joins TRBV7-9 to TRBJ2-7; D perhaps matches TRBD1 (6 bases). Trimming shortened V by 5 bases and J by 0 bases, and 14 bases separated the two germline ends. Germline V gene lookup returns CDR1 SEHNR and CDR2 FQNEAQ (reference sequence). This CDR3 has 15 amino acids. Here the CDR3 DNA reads TGTGCCAGCAGCAAACGACAGGAGAGCTCCTACGAGCAGTACTTC. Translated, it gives CASSKRQESSYEQYF.

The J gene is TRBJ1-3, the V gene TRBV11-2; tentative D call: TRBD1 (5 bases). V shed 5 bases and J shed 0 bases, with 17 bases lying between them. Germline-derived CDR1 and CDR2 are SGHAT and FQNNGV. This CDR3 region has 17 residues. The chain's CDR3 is CASSPPQGTISGNTIYF. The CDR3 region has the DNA TGTGCCAGCAGCCCGCCCCAGGGTACGATCTCTGGAAACACCATATATTTT.

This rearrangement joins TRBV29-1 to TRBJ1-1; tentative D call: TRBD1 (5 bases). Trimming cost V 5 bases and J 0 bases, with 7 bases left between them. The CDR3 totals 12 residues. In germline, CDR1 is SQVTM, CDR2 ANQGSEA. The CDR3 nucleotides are TGCAGCGTTACAGGATTGAACACTGAAGCTTTCTTT. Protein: CSVTGLNTEAFF.

The CDR3 spells CATAVYEQYF. CDR3 nucleotides: TGTGCCACGGCGGTGTACGAGCAGTACTTC. The J gene is TRBJ2-7, the V gene TRBV6-1; unclear D gene. V lost 10 bases and J lost 4, with 8 bases in between. The CDR3 runs to 10 residues. Per germline, CDR1 MNHNS and CDR2 SASEGT.

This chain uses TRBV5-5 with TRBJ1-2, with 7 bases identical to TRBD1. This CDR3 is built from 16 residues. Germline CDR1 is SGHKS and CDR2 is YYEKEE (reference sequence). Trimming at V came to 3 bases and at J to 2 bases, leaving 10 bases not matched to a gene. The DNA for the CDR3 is TGTGCCAGCAGCTCGACATGGTTACAGGGGAACTATGGCTACACCTTC. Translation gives CASSSTWLQGNYGYTF.

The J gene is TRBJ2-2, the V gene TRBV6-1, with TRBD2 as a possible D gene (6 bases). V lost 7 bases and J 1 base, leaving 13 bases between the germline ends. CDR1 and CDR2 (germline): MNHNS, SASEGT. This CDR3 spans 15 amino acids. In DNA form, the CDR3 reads TGTGCCAGCACTTGGGACTTTTTGAACACCGGGGAGCTGTTTTTT. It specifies CASTWDFLNTGELFF.

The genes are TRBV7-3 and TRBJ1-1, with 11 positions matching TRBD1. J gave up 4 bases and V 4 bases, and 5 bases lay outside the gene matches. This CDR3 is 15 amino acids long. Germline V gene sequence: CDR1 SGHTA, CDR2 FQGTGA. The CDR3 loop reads CASSWDGTGGTEAFF. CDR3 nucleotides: TGTGCCAGCAGCTGGGATGGGACAGGGGGCACTGAAGCTTTCTTT.

The CDR3 DNA reads TGTGCCTGGAGCCGGGATCTCTCCTACGAGCAGTACTTC. Its translation: CAWSRDLSYEQYF. The chain carries TRBV30 and TRBJ2-7, with a tentative D call TRBD2 (5 bases). V was shortened by 3 bases and J by 0 bases, with 9 bases between the two germline ends. This CDR3 has 13 residues. Germline lookup yields CDR1 GTSNPN and CDR2 SVGIG (reference sequence).

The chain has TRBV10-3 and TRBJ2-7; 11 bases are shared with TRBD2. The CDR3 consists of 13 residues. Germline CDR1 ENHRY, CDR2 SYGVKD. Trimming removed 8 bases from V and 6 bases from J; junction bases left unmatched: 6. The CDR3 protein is CAIGGLAEGEQYF. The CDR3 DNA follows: TGTGCCATCGGGGGACTAGCGGAGGGCGAGCAGTACTTC.

As DNA, the CDR3 is TGTGCCAGCAGCCTACCCTCCTACGAGCAGTACTTC. Translated, it gives CASSLPSYEQYF. The chain uses TRBV7-8 and TRBJ2-7; D uncertain. The CDR3 runs to 12 residues. CDR1 SGHVS and CDR2 FQNEAQ come from the germline V gene. Trimming took off 5 bases at V and 0 bases at J, with 5 bases between the two ends.

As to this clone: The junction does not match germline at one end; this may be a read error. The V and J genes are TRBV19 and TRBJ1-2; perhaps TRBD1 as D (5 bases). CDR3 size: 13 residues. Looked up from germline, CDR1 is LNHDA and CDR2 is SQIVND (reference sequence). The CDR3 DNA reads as TGTGCCAGTAGTATGACGCGGGACTATGGCCACACCTTC. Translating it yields CASSMTRDYGHTF. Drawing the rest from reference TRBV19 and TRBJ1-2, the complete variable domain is DGGITQSPKYLFRKEGQNVTLSCEQNLNHDAMYWYRQDPGQGLRLIYYSQIVNDFQKGDIAEGYSVSREKKESFPLTVTSAQKNPTAFYLCASSMTRDYGHTFGSGTRLTVV.

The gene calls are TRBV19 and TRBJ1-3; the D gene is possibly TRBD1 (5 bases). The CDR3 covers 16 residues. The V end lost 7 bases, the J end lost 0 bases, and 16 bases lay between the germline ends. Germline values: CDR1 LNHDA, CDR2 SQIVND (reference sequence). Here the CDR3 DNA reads TGTGCCAGTATCGACATGGGGGGGAGCTCTGGAAACACCATATATTTT. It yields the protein CASIDMGGSSGNTIYF.

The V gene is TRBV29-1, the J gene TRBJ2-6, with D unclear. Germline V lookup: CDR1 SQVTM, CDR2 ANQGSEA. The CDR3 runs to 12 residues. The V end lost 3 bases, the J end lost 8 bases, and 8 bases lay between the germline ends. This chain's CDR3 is CSVESTTNVLTF. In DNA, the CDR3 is TGCAGCGTTGAGTCCACTACCAACGTCCTGACTTTC. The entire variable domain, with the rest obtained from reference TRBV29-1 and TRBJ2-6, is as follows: SAVISQKPSRDICQRGTSLTIQCQVDSQVTMMFWYRQQPGQSLTLIATANQGSEATYESGFVIDKFPISRPNLTFSTLTVSNMSPEDSSIYLCSVESTTNVLTFGAGSRLTVL.

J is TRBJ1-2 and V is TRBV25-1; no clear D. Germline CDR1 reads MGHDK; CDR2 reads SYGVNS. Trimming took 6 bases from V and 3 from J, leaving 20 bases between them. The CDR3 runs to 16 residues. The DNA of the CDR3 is TGTGCCAGCAGCAAAAGGGTCTCCCGGGAGTACTATGGCTACACCTTC. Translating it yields CASSKRVSREYYGYTF.

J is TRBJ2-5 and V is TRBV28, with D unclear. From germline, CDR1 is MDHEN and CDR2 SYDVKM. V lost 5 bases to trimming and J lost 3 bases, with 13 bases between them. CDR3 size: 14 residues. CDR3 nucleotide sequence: TGTGCCAGCAGTGAAATGGGCCTCAAAGAGACCCAGTACTTC. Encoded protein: CASSEMGLKETQYF.

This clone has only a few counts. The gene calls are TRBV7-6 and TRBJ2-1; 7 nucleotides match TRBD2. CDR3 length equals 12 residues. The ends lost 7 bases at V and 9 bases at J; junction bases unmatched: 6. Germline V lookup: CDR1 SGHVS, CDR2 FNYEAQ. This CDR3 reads CASTPPGGEQFF. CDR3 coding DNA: TGTGCCAGCACCCCACCGGGGGGTGAGCAGTTCTTC.

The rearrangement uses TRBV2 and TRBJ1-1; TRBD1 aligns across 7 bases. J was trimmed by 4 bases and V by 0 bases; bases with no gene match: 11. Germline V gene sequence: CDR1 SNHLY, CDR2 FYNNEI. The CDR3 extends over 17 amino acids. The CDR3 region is CASSEAGWTGQGTEAFF. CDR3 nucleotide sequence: TGTGCCAGCAGTGAAGCGGGATGGACAGGCCAGGGCACTGAAGCTTTCTTT.

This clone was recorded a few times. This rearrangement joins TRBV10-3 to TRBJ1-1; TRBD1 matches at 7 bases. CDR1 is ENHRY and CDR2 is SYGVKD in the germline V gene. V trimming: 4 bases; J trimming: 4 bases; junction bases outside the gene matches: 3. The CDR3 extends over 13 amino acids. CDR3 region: CAISAGQATEAFF. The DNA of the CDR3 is TGTGCCATCAGTGCCGGACAGGCCACTGAAGCTTTCTTT.

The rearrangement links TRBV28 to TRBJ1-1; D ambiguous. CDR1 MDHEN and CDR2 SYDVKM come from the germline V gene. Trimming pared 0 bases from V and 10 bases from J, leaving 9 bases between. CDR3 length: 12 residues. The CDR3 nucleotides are TGTGCCAGCAGTTTATGGGGCAGCGGAGCTTTCTTT. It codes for CASSLWGSGAFF.

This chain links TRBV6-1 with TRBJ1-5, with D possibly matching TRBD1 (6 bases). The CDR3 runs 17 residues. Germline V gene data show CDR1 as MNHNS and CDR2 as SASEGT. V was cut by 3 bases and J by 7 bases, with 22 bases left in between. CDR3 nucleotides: TGTGCCAGCAGTGATAAAGTAGGACAGTTCGAAGTCCAGCCCCAGCATTTT. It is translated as CASSDKVGQFEVQPQHF.

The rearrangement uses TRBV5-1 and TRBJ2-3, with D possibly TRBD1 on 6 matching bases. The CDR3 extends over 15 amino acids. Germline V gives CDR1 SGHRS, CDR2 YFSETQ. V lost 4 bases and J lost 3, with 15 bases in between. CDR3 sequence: CASSAGGQITDTQYF. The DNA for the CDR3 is TGCGCCAGCAGCGCTGGGGGACAAATTACAGATACGCAGTATTTT.

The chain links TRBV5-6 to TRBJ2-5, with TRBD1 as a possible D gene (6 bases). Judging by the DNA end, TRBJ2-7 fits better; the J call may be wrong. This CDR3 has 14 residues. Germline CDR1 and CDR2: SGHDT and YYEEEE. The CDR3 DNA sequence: TGTGCCAGCAGCCGCCGGGACACTATCTACGAGCAGTACTTC. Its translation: CASSRRDTIYEQYF.

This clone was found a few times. The CDR3 region has the DNA TGTGCCAGCTCGGGGGGACAGGGGACCGAAAAACTGTTTTTT. Protein sequence: CASSGGQGTEKLFF. The rearrangement uses TRBV18 and TRBJ1-4, with TRBD1 identical over 10 bases. The CDR3 consists of 14 residues. The V gene end was trimmed by 6 bases and the J gene end by 8 bases; junction bases not matched to a gene: 6. In germline, CDR1 is KGHSH, CDR2 LQKENI. The variable domain in full, completed from reference TRBV18 and TRBJ1-4, reads NAGVMQNPRHLVRRRGQEARLRCSPMKGHSHVYWYRQLPEEGLKFMVYLQKENIIDESGMPKERFSAEFPKEGPSILRIQQVVRGDSAAYFCASSGGQGTEKLFFGSGTQLSVL.

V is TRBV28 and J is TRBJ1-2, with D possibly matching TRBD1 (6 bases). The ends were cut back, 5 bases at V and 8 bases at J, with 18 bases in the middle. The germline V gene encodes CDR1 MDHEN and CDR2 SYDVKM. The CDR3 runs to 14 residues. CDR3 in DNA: TGTGCCAGCAGTCGGGCGGGGGCAGGCGGAGGCTACACCTTC. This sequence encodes CASSRAGAGGGYTF.

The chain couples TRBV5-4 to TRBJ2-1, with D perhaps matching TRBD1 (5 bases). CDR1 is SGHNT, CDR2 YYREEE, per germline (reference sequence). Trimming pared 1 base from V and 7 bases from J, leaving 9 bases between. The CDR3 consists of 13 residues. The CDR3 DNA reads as TGTGCCAGCAGCTTGTATAAGGGGAATGAGCAGTTCTTC. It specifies CASSLYKGNEQFF.